This T cell receptor beta chain was recorded in a study of cytomegalovirus exposure and HLA in healthy donors. Study-wide results and caveats: Segments of the TCR beta V type were, in most cases, productive about 87% or about 30% of the time in an earlier analysis.

Vbeta (60) and Jbeta (13) primers were used in the PCR. TCRdb keeps only in-frame clones here, not all; method: immunoSEQ multiplex PCR. Among 60,000 or so clones listed, more than 65% were seen once. In the case of this clone: The antigen is undetermined.

CDR1 and CDR2 from the germline V gene are MGHRA and YSYEKL. The CDR3 loop spans 16 amino acids. V shed 1 base and J 5 bases; nucleotides not matched to a gene: 6. This clonotype was obtained from a man aged 35 to 55 in good health and CMV-seropositive. The chain is built from TRBV4-1 and TRBJ2-3, with 10 bases that match TRBD2. Material for sequencing was PBMCs. Here the CDR3 reads CASSQVLSGGVDTQYF. The CDR3 DNA sequence: TGCGCCAGCAGCCAAGTGTTGAGCGGGGGGGTAGATACGCAGTATTTT.